The rows below give T cell receptor beta chains drawn from one sample of a study of blood T cell repertoires in COVID-19. Produced via immunoSEQ multiplex PCR; TCRdb's table is partial and in-frame only. The profile shows about 280,000 clones, over 75% of them singletons. The sequencing sample was made of peripheral blood. The source of these receptors is a woman between 65 and 79 years old with acute or convalescent COVID-19. The CDR3 runs from the conserved cysteine through the conserved F or W. The D gene is left open where the match is weak. Expanded clones get a size class; other rows say once, few or many, or leave the size out.

v_call	j_call	clone_size	d_call	cdr3_nt	cdr3_aa
TRBV10-3	TRBJ1-1	NA	NA	TGTGCCATCAGTGTAAAGACAGAGAGCACTGAAGCTTTCTTT	CAISVKTESTEAFF
TRBV11-2	TRBJ2-2	NA	TRBD2	TGTGCCAGCAGCCACAAGCGGGGGTCGAACACCGGGGAGCTGTTTTTT	CASSHKRGSNTGELFF
TRBV7-6	TRBJ1-5	NA	NA	TGTGCCAGCGCCGTGAAGAGCGGCAATCAGCCCCAGCATTTT	CASAVKSGNQPQHF
TRBV7-3	TRBJ1-1	once	NA	TGTGCCAGCAGCTTGCAGGCCTCCACTGAAGCTTTCTTT	CASSLQASTEAFF
TRBV2	TRBJ1-5	NA	NA	TGTGCCAGCAGTGAAGCGGGAGGCAATCAGCCCCAGCATTTT	CASSEAGGNQPQHF
TRBV5-6	TRBJ2-2	NA	NA	TGTGCCAGCAGCTTGGTACAGGCCACCGGGGAGCTGTTTTTT	CASSLVQATGELFF
TRBV3-1/TRBV3-2	TRBJ1-1	few	NA	TGTGCCAGCAGCCAAGATCTGAGGACCGCAGGGGCTTTCTTT	CASSQDLRTAGAFF
TRBV10-3	TRBJ1-5	few	NA	TGTGCCATCAGTGGAGGTGGGGCGAATCAGCCCCAGCATTTT	CAISGGGANQPQHF
TRBV4-1	TRBJ2-7	NA	TRBD2	TGCGCCAGCAGCCAAGGGTGGGCCGGGACTAGCGGGCAGGCCTACGAGCAGTACTTC	CASSQGWAGTSGQAYEQYF
TRBV12-5	TRBJ1-2	NA	TRBD1	TGTGCTAGTGGTTTGGACACTTTACAGGGGAGTAACTATGGCTACACCTTC	CASGLDTLQGSNYGYTF
TRBV7-6	TRBJ2-2	NA	NA	TGTGCCAGCAGCTTGGAGACGGTCGCGAACACCGGGGAGCTGTTTTTT	CASSLETVANTGELFF
TRBV4-2	TRBJ1-6	once	TRBD1	TGTGCCAGCAGCCAACCGGGACAGGGCTGGGATAATTCACCCCTCCACTTT	CASSQPGQGWDNSPLHF
TRBV30	TRBJ1-2	NA	NA	TGTGCCTGGAGTTCAACAGGGTATGGCTACACCTTC	CAWSSTGYGYTF
TRBV7-2	TRBJ2-4	NA	TRBD2	TGTGCCAGCAGCGACTCACTAGCGGGGGACAAAAACATTCAGTACTTC	CASSDSLAGDKNIQYF
TRBV5-6	TRBJ2-1	NA	NA	TGTGCCAGCAGCGGGGGACTTCGATCTGGCTACAATGAGCAGTTCTTC	CASSGGLRSGYNEQFF
TRBV5-1	TRBJ1-4	NA	NA	TGCGCCAGCAGCTTGGCGGGCAGGGTAGACGAAAAACTGTTTTTT	CASSLAGRVDEKLFF
TRBV18	TRBJ1-1	NA	TRBD1	TGTGCCAGCTCCCCCGGACAGGCGAACACTGAAGCTTTCTTT	CASSPGQANTEAFF
TRBV11-2	TRBJ1-1	few	TRBD1	TGTGCCAGCAGCTTTGGCGTAAGGACAGGGGACACTGAAGCTTTCTTT	CASSFGVRTGDTEAFF
TRBV4-1	TRBJ1-2	NA	NA	TGCGCCAGCAGCCTGGAGACCGGGGAGAACTATGGCTACACCTTC	CASSLETGENYGYTF
TRBV7-9	TRBJ2-5	NA	NA	TGTGCCAGCAGCGTACGCAGGGGCCAAGAGACCCAGTACTTC	CASSVRRGQETQYF
TRBV10-3	TRBJ2-3	NA	TRBD2	TGTGCCATCAGTGAGTCCGGGACTAGCGGTACAGATACGCAGTATTTT	CAISESGTSGTDTQYF
TRBV7-9	TRBJ1-1	NA	NA	TGTGCCAGCAGTCCAGGCGGGATCGGAGCGAGGGACACTGAAGCTTTCTTT	CASSPGGIGARDTEAFF
TRBV5-1	TRBJ2-5	once	TRBD1	TGCGCCAGCAGCTCCGGGACAGGGGGCGTAGGGGAGACCCAGTACTTC	CASSSGTGGVGETQYF
TRBV27	TRBJ2-5	NA	TRBD2	TGTGCCAGCAGTTTAGGACCTAGCGGGGGGATCGGAGAGACCCAGTACTTC	CASSLGPSGGIGETQYF
TRBV6-5	TRBJ1-1	few	TRBD1	TGTGCCAGCATGAGGGACAGGGTGTTTCGCACTGAAGCTTTCTTT	CASMRDRVFRTEAFF
TRBV3-1/TRBV3-2	TRBJ1-3	NA	NA	TGTGCCAGCAGCCAATCGTGGGCGGGATCTGGAAACACCATATATTTT	CASSQSWAGSGNTIYF
TRBV6-1	TRBJ1-4	NA	TRBD1	TGTGCCAGCAGTGAGGGGACAGGGGTTGAAAAACTGTTTTTT	CASSEGTGVEKLFF
TRBV9	TRBJ2-1	NA	NA	TGTGCCAGCAGCGTAGGGGGGGGGCCCGTCAATGAGCAGTTCTTC	CASSVGGGPVNEQFF
TRBV3-1/TRBV3-2	TRBJ1-4	NA	NA	TGTGCCAGCAGCCTAAACACAGGGAACAATGAAAAACTGTTTTTT	CASSLNTGNNEKLFF
TRBV4-2	TRBJ2-4	NA	TRBD2	TGTGCCAGCAGCCAAGATCAACGGGGGGAGGACATTCAGTACTTC	CASSQDQRGEDIQYF
TRBV19	TRBJ1-2	NA	TRBD1	TGTGCCAGTCACTTTGGACAGGGGGGCTATGGCTACACCTTC	CASHFGQGGYGYTF
TRBV5-1	TRBJ1-6	NA	NA	TGCGCCAGCAGCATCTGGGGGGGGCATAATTCACCCCTCCACTTT	CASSIWGGHNSPLHF
TRBV14	TRBJ1-6	NA	TRBD1	TGTGCCAGCAGCCAAGAGGAGACAGGGAACTCACCCCTCCACTTT	CASSQEETGNSPLHF
TRBV29-1	TRBJ2-5	NA	NA	TGCAGCGTTGGAGGGGGTGGAAAGACCCAGTACTTC	CSVGGGGKTQYF
TRBV5-4	TRBJ2-1	NA	TRBD2	TGTGCCAGCAGCCTTGCTAGCGGGGGGATTCCCTACAATGAGCAGTTCTTC	CASSLASGGIPYNEQFF
TRBV3-1/TRBV3-2	TRBJ1-2	NA	TRBD1	TGTGCCAGCAGCCTAGGCGGGACAGGGAACTATGGCTACACCTTC	CASSLGGTGNYGYTF
TRBV5-4	TRBJ2-3	NA	NA	TGTGCCAGCAGCTTGTTGGGGGCCTCCGATACGCAGTATTTT	CASSLLGASDTQYF
TRBV25-1	TRBJ1-2	NA	NA	TGTGCCAGCGGTTACAGGGATGGCTACACCTTC	CASGYRDGYTF
TRBV11-2	TRBJ1-2	NA	NA	TGTGCCAGCAGCTTAGACAGGCGGGGTCTCGGCTACACCTTC	CASSLDRRGLGYTF
TRBV2	TRBJ1-4	NA	NA	TGTGCCAGCAGTGGACAGGATGAAAAACTGTTTTTT	CASSGQDEKLFF
TRBV6-1	TRBJ1-2	NA	NA	TGTGCCAGCAGTGTCCGGGATAAACTCCTTTTTAAGAATGGCTACACCTTC	CASSVRDKLLFKNGYTF
TRBV2	TRBJ1-1	NA	NA	TGTGCAGCCGCAGGGCCACCCATGAACACTGAAGCTTTCTTT	CAAAGPPMNTEAFF
TRBV9	TRBJ2-5	NA	NA	TGTGCCAGCAGCGTAGCTCTGGACGGAGGGAGCGGAGAGACCCAGTACTTC	CASSVALDGGSGETQYF
TRBV5-1	TRBJ1-1	NA	TRBD1	TGCGCCAGCAGCCCAGGGGGTCGGACTGAAGCTTTCTTT	CASSPGGRTEAFF
TRBV4-2	TRBJ1-6	NA	NA	TGTGCCAGCAGCCAAGAAGCCGCGGTCCTTAATTCACCCCTCCACTTT	CASSQEAAVLNSPLHF
TRBV19	TRBJ1-3	NA	NA	TGTGCCAGTAGTACAACAACCTCTGGAAACACCATATATTTT	CASSTTTSGNTIYF
TRBV19	TRBJ2-7	NA	NA	TGTGCCACCACGGACTCTGGCGAGCAGTACTTC	CATTDSGEQYF
TRBV7-8	TRBJ1-1	NA	TRBD1	TGTGCCAGCAGCTTCGACAGGGGCCGGAACACTGAAGCTTTCTTT	CASSFDRGRNTEAFF
TRBV5-5	TRBJ1-2	once	NA	TGTGCCAGCAGCTTGGCACCCGACAGTGGCTATGGCTACACCTTC	CASSLAPDSGYGYTF
TRBV18	TRBJ2-2	NA	NA	TGTGCCAGCTCACCGAGGAATACGGGGGTGATCACCGGGGAGCTGTTTTTT	CASSPRNTGVITGELFF
TRBV13	TRBJ1-2	NA	NA	TGTGCCAGCAGCTTAGGCGTGGGCGGCTACACCTTC	CASSLGVGGYTF
TRBV6-1	TRBJ2-3	NA	NA	TGTGCCAGCAGTGAAACCGGGGATGGCGCAGATACGCAGTATTTT	CASSETGDGADTQYF
TRBV10-3	TRBJ1-2	NA	NA	TGTGCCATCAGTTCGGGACTCGGAGCTAACTATGGCTACACCTTC	CAISSGLGANYGYTF
TRBV7-6	TRBJ1-2	NA	TRBD1	TGTGCCAGCAGCAGCAGACAGGGGGCGGGTGGCTACACCTTC	CASSSRQGAGGYTF
TRBV3-1/TRBV3-2	TRBJ1-1	once	NA	TGTGCCAGCAGCCGGGGAGGGAACACTGAAGCTTTCTTT	CASSRGGNTEAFF
TRBV5-4	TRBJ1-2	once	NA	TGTGCCAGCAGCTTGGCGCCCTCCCAGGGGAGAGGCTACACCTTC	CASSLAPSQGRGYTF
TRBV7-6	TRBJ2-2	NA	NA	TGTGCCAGCAGCGCGGGACTTCAGAACACCGGGGAGCTGTTTTTT	CASSAGLQNTGELFF
TRBV12-3/TRBV12-4	TRBJ1-3	once	NA	TGTGTCAGCACTTCCACCGCGGCTAACACCATATATTTT	CVSTSTAANTIYF
TRBV7-9	TRBJ1-6	NA	NA	TGTGCCAGCAGCCCCGGACAGACTCAATCACCCCTCCACTTT	CASSPGQTQSPLHF